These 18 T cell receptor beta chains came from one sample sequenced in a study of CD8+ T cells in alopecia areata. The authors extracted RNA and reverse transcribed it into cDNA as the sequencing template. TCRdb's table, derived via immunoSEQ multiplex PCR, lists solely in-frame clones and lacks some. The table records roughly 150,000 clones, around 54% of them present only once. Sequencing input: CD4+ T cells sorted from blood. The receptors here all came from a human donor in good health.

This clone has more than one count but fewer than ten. CDR3 in DNA: TGTGCCATCAGTGACAGCTACCCGATCCAGTACTTC. It specifies CAISDSYPIQYF. The chain has TRBV10-3 and TRBJ2-5, with D hard to call. The CDR3 length is 12 residues. The germline V gene has CDR1 ENHRY and CDR2 SYGVKD. The ends were cut back, 3 bases at V and 10 bases at J, with 12 bases in the middle.

The CDR3 reads CASSEGSLNTEAFF. The CDR3 DNA sequence: TGTGCCAGCAGTGAGGGCTCGCTGAACACTGAAGCTTTCTTT. This sequence joins TRBV28 and TRBJ1-1, with D hard to call. The V gene's germline CDR1 is MDHEN and CDR2 SYDVKM. The CDR3 has 14 amino acids. With 5 bases removed from V and 0 bases from J, the gap between germline ends came to 10 bases.

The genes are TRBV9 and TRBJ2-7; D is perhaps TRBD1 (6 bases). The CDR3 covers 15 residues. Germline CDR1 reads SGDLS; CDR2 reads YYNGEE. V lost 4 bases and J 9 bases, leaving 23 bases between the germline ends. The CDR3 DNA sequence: TGTGCCAGCAGCACTTCGGACAGCGTTGTATCGAGGCAGTACTTC. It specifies CASSTSDSVVSRQYF. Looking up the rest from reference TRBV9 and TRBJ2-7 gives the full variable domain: DSGVTQTPKHLITATGQRVTLRCSPRSGDLSVYWYQQSLDQGLQFLIQYYNGEERAKGNILERFSAQQFPDLHSELNLSSLELGDSALYFCASSTSDSVVSRQYFGPGTRLTVT.

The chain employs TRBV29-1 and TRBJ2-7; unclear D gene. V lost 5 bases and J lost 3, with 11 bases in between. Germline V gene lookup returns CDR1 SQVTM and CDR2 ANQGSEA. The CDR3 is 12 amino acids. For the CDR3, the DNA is TGCAGCGTTAGTTTAACTAACTACGAGCAGTACTTC. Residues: CSVSLTNYEQYF.

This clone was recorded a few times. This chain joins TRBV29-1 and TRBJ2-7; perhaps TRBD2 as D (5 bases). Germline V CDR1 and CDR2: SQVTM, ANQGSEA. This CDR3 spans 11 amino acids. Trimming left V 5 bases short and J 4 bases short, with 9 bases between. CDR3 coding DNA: TGCAGCGTTCACGGAGGATACGAGCAGTACTTC. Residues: CSVHGGYEQYF.

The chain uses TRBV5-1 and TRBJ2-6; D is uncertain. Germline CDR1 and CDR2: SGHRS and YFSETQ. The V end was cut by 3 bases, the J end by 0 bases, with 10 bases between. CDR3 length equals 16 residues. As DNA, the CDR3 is TGCGCCAGCAGCTCACTTCCCCACTCTGGGGCCAACGTCCTGACTTTC. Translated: CASSSLPHSGANVLTF.

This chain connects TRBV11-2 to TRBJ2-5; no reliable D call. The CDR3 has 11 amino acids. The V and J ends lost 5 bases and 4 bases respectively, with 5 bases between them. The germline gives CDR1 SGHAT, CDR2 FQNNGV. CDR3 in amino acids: CASSQRETQYF. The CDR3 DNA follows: TGTGCCAGCAGCCAGCGAGAGACCCAGTACTTC.

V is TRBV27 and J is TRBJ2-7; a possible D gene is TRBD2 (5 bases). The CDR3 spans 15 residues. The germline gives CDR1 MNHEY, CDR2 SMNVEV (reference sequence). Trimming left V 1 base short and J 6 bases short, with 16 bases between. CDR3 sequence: CASSLYAGSTTEQYF. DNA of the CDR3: TGTGCCAGCAGTTTATACGCGGGCTCTACCACCGAGCAGTACTTC.

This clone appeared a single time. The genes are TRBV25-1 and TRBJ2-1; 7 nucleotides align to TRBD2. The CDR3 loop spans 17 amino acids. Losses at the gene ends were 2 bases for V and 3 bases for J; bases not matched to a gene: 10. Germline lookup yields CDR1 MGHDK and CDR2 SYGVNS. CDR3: CASSEPSAGKGYNEQFF. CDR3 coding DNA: TGTGCCAGCAGTGAACCGTCAGCGGGAAAGGGCTACAATGAGCAGTTCTTC.

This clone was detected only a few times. The CDR3 DNA follows: TGTGCCAGCAGCTTAGCGCCGCCCGGGACTGAGCAGTTCTTC. Its protein is CASSLAPPGTEQFF. This rearrangement joins TRBV7-9 to TRBJ2-1; D could derive from TRBD1 or TRBD2 (5 bases each). V lost 0 bases, J lost 9 bases, and 12 bases lay in between. This CDR3 comprises 14 residues. The germline gives CDR1 SEHNR, CDR2 FQNEAQ (reference sequence).

CDR3: CASSSWTKATEAFF. The CDR3 region has the DNA TGCGCCAGCAGCTCATGGACGAAGGCCACTGAAGCTTTCTTT. This rearrangement joins TRBV4-1 to TRBJ1-1, with no clear D. The length of the CDR3 is 14 residues. From germline, CDR1 is MGHRA and CDR2 YSYEKL. Trimming shortened V by 5 bases and J by 4 bases, and 14 bases separated the two germline ends.

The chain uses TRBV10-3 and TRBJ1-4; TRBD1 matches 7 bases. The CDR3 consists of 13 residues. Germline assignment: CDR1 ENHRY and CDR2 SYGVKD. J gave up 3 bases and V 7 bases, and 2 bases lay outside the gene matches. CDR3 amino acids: CAINQGANEKLFF. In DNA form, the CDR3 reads TGTGCCATCAACCAGGGGGCTAATGAAAAACTGTTTTTT.

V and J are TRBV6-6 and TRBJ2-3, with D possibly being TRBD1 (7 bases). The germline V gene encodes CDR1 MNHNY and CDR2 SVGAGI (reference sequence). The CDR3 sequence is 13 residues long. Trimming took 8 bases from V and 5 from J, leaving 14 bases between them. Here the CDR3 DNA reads TGTGCCAGCCGGCCAGGGGGGATAGATACGCAGTATTTT. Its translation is CASRPGGIDTQYF.

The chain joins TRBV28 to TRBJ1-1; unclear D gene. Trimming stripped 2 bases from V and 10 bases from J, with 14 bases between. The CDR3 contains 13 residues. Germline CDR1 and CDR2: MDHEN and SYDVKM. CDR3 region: CASSLGTAKGAFF. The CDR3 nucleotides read TGTGCCAGCAGTTTAGGCACCGCGAAAGGAGCTTTCTTT.

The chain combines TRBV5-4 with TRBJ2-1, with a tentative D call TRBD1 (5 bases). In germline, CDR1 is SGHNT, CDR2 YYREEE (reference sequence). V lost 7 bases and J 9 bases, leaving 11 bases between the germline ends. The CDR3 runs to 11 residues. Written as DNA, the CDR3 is TGTGCCAGCGTAGGGGATCGTGAGCAGTTCTTC. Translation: CASVGDREQFF.

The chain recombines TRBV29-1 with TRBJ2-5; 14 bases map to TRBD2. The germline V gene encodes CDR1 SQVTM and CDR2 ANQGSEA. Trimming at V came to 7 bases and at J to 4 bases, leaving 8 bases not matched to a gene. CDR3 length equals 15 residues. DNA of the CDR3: TGCAGCGCAGTGGGACTAGCGGGAGCTGGAGAGACCCAGTACTTC. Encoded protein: CSAVGLAGAGETQYF.

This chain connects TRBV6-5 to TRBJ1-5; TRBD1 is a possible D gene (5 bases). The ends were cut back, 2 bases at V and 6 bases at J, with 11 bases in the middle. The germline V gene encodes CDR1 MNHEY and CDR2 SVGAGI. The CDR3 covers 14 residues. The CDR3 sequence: CASSYMGGGQPQHF. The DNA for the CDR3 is TGTGCCAGCAGTTACATGGGGGGAGGTCAGCCCCAGCATTTT.

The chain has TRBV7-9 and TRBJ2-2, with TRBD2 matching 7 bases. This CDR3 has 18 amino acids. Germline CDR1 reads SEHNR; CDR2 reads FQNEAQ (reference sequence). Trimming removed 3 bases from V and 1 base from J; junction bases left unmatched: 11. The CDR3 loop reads CASSLGGYRTLNTGELFF. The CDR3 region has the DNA TGTGCCAGCAGCTTGGGAGGGTACCGAACCTTGAACACCGGGGAGCTGTTTTTT.